These 15 T cell receptor beta chains share one sample of origin, sequenced in a study of blood T cell repertoires in COVID-19. Method: immunoSEQ multiplex PCR; TCRdb's copy keeps in-frame clones and lacks some. The sample holds roughly 250,000 clones, 82% seen once. Material for sequencing was peripheral blood. Receptors were obtained from a woman aged 80 or over with active or convalescent COVID-19.

The chain links TRBV30 to TRBJ2-1, with 7 bases matching TRBD2. In germline, CDR1 is GTSNPN, CDR2 SVGIG (reference sequence). The CDR3 consists of 13 residues. Germline trimming cut 0 bases from V and 9 bases from J; bases unmatched to any gene: 5. This CDR3 is CAWSVLPGGEQFF. For the CDR3, the DNA is TGTGCCTGGAGTGTACTCCCGGGAGGTGAGCAGTTCTTC.

V and J are TRBV5-1 and TRBJ2-2, with D uncertain. The CDR3 consists of 15 residues. Looked up from germline, CDR1 is SGHRS and CDR2 is YFSETQ. V lost 0 bases and J 4 bases, leaving 10 bases between the germline ends. CDR3 bases: TGCGCCAGCAGCTTGGGGCGGTCCCTCACCGGGGAGCTGTTTTTT. Residues: CASSLGRSLTGELFF.

This clone was seen more than once but under ten times. This chain connects TRBV20-1 to TRBJ1-2; D remains unclear. Germline V gene sequence: CDR1 DFQATT, CDR2 SNEGSKA (reference sequence). CDR3 length equals 11 residues. V was pared by 6 bases and J by 2 bases, with 7 bases between. DNA of the CDR3: TGCAGTGCCTACTCAAACTATGGCTACACCTTC. Protein sequence: CSAYSNYGYTF.

This chain links TRBV2 with TRBJ1-3, with unresolved D. The ends were cut back, 2 bases at V and 4 bases at J, with 12 bases in the middle. Germline V gene sequence: CDR1 SNHLY, CDR2 FYNNEI. CDR3 length: 15 amino acids. Here the CDR3 reads CASSEFGLQGNTIYF. The CDR3 nucleotides read TGTGCCAGCAGTGAATTTGGACTTCAGGGAAACACCATATATTTT.

The CDR3: CATSRDHFFSGNTIYF. As DNA, the CDR3 is TGTGCCACCAGCAGAGATCACTTTTTCTCTGGAAACACCATATATTTT. The chain recombines TRBV15 with TRBJ1-3, with D unresolved. CDR3 length: 16 amino acids. V dropped 0 bases and J dropped 0 bases, with 9 bases sitting between them. Germline V CDR1 and CDR2: LNHNV, YYDKDF (reference sequence).

CDR3 in DNA: TGCGCCAGCAGCTTACAGGGTACCTTGAACACTGAAGCTTTCTTT. Its translation: CASSLQGTLNTEAFF. This chain uses TRBV5-1 with TRBJ1-1; D is possibly TRBD1 (6 bases). Germline CDR1 is SGHRS and CDR2 is YFSETQ. This CDR3 is built from 15 residues. V was trimmed by 2 bases and J by 0 bases, leaving 11 bases between them. The full variable domain, with the rest looked up from reference TRBV5-1 and TRBJ1-1, is KAGVTQTPRYLIKTRGQQVTLSCSPISGHRSVSWYQQTPGQGLQFLFEYFSETQRNKGNFPGRFSGRQFSNSRSEMNVSTLELGDSALYLCASSLQGTLNTEAFFGQGTRLTVV.

The chain carries TRBV19 and TRBJ1-2; D is perhaps TRBD1 (6 bases). V was pared by 10 bases and J by 8 bases, with 20 bases between. The CDR3 sequence is 13 residues long. Germline V gene data show CDR1 as LNHDA and CDR2 as SQIVND (reference sequence). In nucleotides, the CDR3 is TGTGCCACCAACTCCCCGGGACATCCAGGCTACACCTTC. This translates into CATNSPGHPGYTF.

Concerning this clone: Other DNA sequences from this sample encode an identical CDR3 as well. This rearrangement joins TRBV3-1 (or the pseudogene TRBV3-2) to TRBJ1-5, with D possibly being TRBD1 (6 bases). CDR1 and CDR2 from the germline V gene are LGHDT and YNNKEL (reference sequence). The V end was cut by 4 bases, the J end by 3 bases, with 10 bases between. This CDR3 contains 14 residues. The CDR3 here is CASSRTGNNQPQHF. As DNA, the CDR3 is TGTGCCAGCAGCCGTACAGGGAACAATCAGCCCCAGCATTTT.

The chain employs TRBV7-9 and TRBJ1-5, with D tentatively TRBD1 (5 bases). Trimming removed 5 bases from V and 9 bases from J, with 14 bases in between. The CDR3 sequence is 13 residues long. Germline CDR1 and CDR2: SEHNR and FQNEAQ (reference sequence). CDR3 in DNA: TGTGCCAGCAGCCCGGAGGGACTCATGCCCCAGCATTTT. Encoded protein: CASSPEGLMPQHF.

The CDR3 sequence is CASSQPGSYNEQFF. The CDR3 DNA reads TGTGCCAGCAGCCAGCCCGGGAGCTACAATGAGCAGTTCTTC. The chain employs TRBV3-1 (or the pseudogene TRBV3-2) and TRBJ2-1, with a weak D call TRBD2 (6 bases). V lost 3 bases and J lost 3, with 9 bases in between. This CDR3 has 14 residues. Germline V CDR1 and CDR2: LGHDT, YNNKEL (reference sequence).

The rearrangement uses TRBV18 and TRBJ1-1, with 10 bases that match TRBD1. CDR1 KGHSH and CDR2 LQKENI come from the germline V gene. The CDR3 is 15 amino acids. Germline trimming cut 3 bases from V and 3 bases from J; bases unmatched to any gene: 4. CDR3 bases: TGTGCCAGCTCACCCGGGACAGGGGTTGACACTGAAGCTTTCTTT. This encodes CASSPGTGVDTEAFF.

To note about this clone: Additional DNA sequences in this sample encode the identical CDR3. V and J are TRBV28 and TRBJ1-6; 7 bases align to TRBD1. The CDR3 runs 13 residues. The ends lost 7 bases at V and 5 bases at J; junction bases unmatched: 2. CDR1 and CDR2 (germline): MDHEN, SYDVKM. In nucleotides, the CDR3 is TGTGCCAGCATACAGGGGAATAATTCACCCCTCCACTTT. Its protein product is CASIQGNNSPLHF. Full variable domain (rest looked up from reference TRBV28 and TRBJ1-6): DVKVTQSSRYLVKRTGEKVFLECVQDMDHENMFWYRQDPGLGLRLIYFSYDVKMKEKGDIPEGYSVSREKKERFSLILESASTNQTSMYLCASIQGNNSPLHFGNGTRLTVT.

The rearrangement joins TRBV3-1 (or the pseudogene TRBV3-2) to TRBJ1-4, with a tentative D call TRBD1 (5 bases). The germline gives CDR1 LGHDT, CDR2 YNNKEL (reference sequence). The CDR3 sequence is 16 residues long. V was trimmed by 2 bases and J by 7 bases, leaving 17 bases between them. CDR3 loop: CASSQRYGTGGEKLFF. The CDR3 DNA reads as TGTGCCAGCAGCCAACGTTATGGAACGGGGGGTGAAAAACTGTTTTTT.

The J gene is TRBJ1-6, the V gene TRBV2; the match to TRBD1 covers 7 bases. The CDR3 extends over 14 amino acids. V shed 4 bases and J 10 bases; nucleotides not matched to a gene: 7. Per the germline V gene, CDR1 is SNHLY and CDR2 is FYNNEI. CDR3 sequence reads: CASSVRQGRSPLHF. In nucleotides, the CDR3 is TGTGCCAGCAGTGTCCGACAGGGAAGATCACCCCTCCACTTT.

The V gene is TRBV15, the J gene TRBJ2-1, with TRBD2 matching over 11 bases. The V and J ends lost 0 bases and 6 bases, in that order; junction bases with no gene match: 7. This CDR3 comprises 17 residues. Germline V gene sequence: CDR1 LNHNV, CDR2 YYDKDF (reference sequence). CDR3 coding DNA: TGTGCCACCAGCAGAGATCCTACTAGCGGGAGAAGCAATGAGCAGTTCTTC. It is translated as CATSRDPTSGRSNEQFF.